This T cell receptor (beta chain) came from a study of cytomegalovirus exposure and HLA in healthy donors (TCRdb year 2017). For the study in its entirety: In an earlier analysis of some 550 of the donors, about 260 Gb of sequence data and just under 120 million unique TCR beta sequences from 150 million to 200 million T cells were reported. About 330 gigabases of sequencing data and around 88 million unique TCR sequences made up an early release that covered approximately 620 HLA-typed donors. Of the 350 to 450 genotyped donors, 70% to 90% were placed in the genetic ancestry cluster associated with self-reported Caucasian donors. The aim of the study was to test whether cataloging public T cell receptors could identify signatures of past pathogen exposure. The study used immunosequencing to profile the T cell repertoires of several hundred subjects and linked those repertoires to cytomegalovirus serostatus. A separate validation cohort of roughly 120 different subjects was used in addition to the roughly 640-subject first cohort. To predict cytomegalovirus infection status, the study combined high-throughput TCR immunosequencing, statistical association of individual TCRs with disease status, and machine learning. To study patterns of TCR occurrence, a later analysis re-analyzed previously published TCR beta repertoires from around 660 donors and added high-resolution HLA genotyping. Rather than using new phenotypic data, the later analysis identified candidate immune exposures from TCR beta sequences and from how often those sequences occurred across donors. An earlier analysis of some 500 of the donors used high-throughput TCR beta sequencing to judge whether each TCR beta V gene segment behaved as functional or pseudogenic. Alongside the repertoire data, information on donor age, sex, ethnicity and CMV serostatus was compiled. A later genetic analysis used genome-wide SNP genotypes for about three fifths of the 666 donors, treating that subset as a discovery cohort. Every repertoire in the discovery cohort had been generated on one and the same sequencing platform. Both class I and class II loci were covered by HLA typing, at four-digit resolution. The number of typed donors differed by locus: roughly 620-630 for A, B, C, DRB1 and DQB1; some 540 for DQA1; roughly 600 for DPA1; and around 450 for DPB1. Because of strong linkage in the cohort, roughly five DR-DQ haplotypes were treated as single units for association and clustering. Across 300 to 500 genotyped donors of the cohort, an average of roughly 230,000 unique TCR beta nucleotide sequences per donor were sequenced, and roughly a sixth of those sequences were non-productive.

Broad study findings and their caveats: An earlier analysis of around 600 of the donors showed that most TCR beta V segments appeared in productive rearrangements either about 90% or about 30% of the time, which broadly matched IMGT annotations. The cohort was sequenced for TCR beta chains only, and without alpha or paired-chain data the features that could be detected were limited. Compared with the roughly 720-donor mean, donors in an Asian-associated ancestry cluster had fewer N-insertions in productive TCRs, according to a later genetic analysis. According to the authors, the approach could potentially be generalized to other disease states and immunological phenotypes. A total of 150 or so TCR beta chains were listed by the study as associated with cytomegalovirus. In a later analysis, HLA-associated TCR beta chains were found to be more clonally expanded and to have lower generation probabilities than equally common non-associated chains. Because HLA typing was missing for some donors at each locus, association tests included only the typed subset. In both the original and validation cohorts, the classifier was reported to diagnose cytomegalovirus status with high specificity and sensitivity. In vitro tests confirmed that a few of the cytomegalovirus-associated TCR beta chains recognize cytomegalovirus antigens. A later analysis found that most CMV-associated TCR beta chains appeared HLA-restricted, with HLA associations seemingly driven largely by CMV exposure. In a later analysis, the rate of TCR association differed among HLA loci, with DRB1 alleles having the most associated TCRs and HLA-C alleles having the fewest. Assigning TCR associations to individual alleles was difficult when HLA alleles, especially DR and DQ, strongly co-occurred. Across donors, most TCR sequences were observed very rarely, whereas some public TCRs were present in many individuals. Correlated functional status among segregating V segments might be attributable to linkage disequilibrium, but an unknown experimental factor could not be ruled out. Because counts were too low, about 15 rarely observed V segments, including chromosome 9 orphons, were left out of the earlier analysis of several hundred of the donors. A cluster of highly shared sequence variants was judged likely to be a technical artifact of the sequencing pipeline. Several of the top co-occurrence clusters appeared to be linked to parvovirus B19, influenza, CMV and Epstein-Barr virus, according to a later analysis. Sequencing depth was assumed to be roughly uniform across donors in the presence/absence analyses, though that assumption may not hold. A further reported finding was that TCR beta sequences accurately predicted the HLA-A and HLA-B alleles for most subjects in the first cohort. At a false discovery rate of 0.05, a later analysis linked 16,951 TCR beta sequences to specific HLA alleles. CMV serostatus was the only immune exposure information available for the cohort. In a later genetic analysis, a missense DCLRE1C variant was associated with V-gene and J-gene trimming of TCR beta chains, and the association was replicated in an independent cohort.

This clone occurred once. Its specific antigen is unknown. Per-base qualities were not stored, and no clone one base away is much larger. In total, around 600 healthy bone marrow donors made up the cohort. Cohort members were all nominally healthy when sampled, although unrecorded immune exposures were likely present. The donor was CMV seronegative and was included in the group of hundreds of seronegative cohort members. Every donor gave a peripheral blood sample, and the peripheral blood mononuclear cells from that sample were used for TCR beta sequencing. Genomic DNA was extracted from the blood cell samples with the Qiagen DNeasy Blood Extraction Kit. The library was made by the immunoSEQ multiplex PCR assay. The multiplex PCR relied on a mix of 60 forward primers for TCR Vbeta segments and 13 reverse primers for TCR Jbeta segments. Amplification of the CDR3 region of rearranged TCR beta genes was performed with a multiplex PCR assay on genomic DNA. The Illumina HiSeq System was used to sequence the amplified TCR beta libraries as 87-base-pair reads. The study's processing was this. A later analysis tallied 75 million to 95 million unique TCR beta chains across the 666 repertoires, and about 12 million of those chains were shared by two or more donors. A nearest-neighbor algorithm error-corrected the raw reads and collapsed the reads into unique sequences, merging closely related sequences to remove PCR and sequencing errors. CDR3 sequences were aligned to IMGT reference sequences to assign V, D and J gene segments. Each retained sequence needed at least a six-nucleotide match to both a V gene segment and a J gene segment. Rearrangements were called productive when the CDR3 lacked stop codons and stayed in frame with V and J; all others were non-productive. Following IMGT convention, CDR3 was defined as the stretch from the second conserved V-encoded cysteine to the conserved J-encoded phenylalanine. In an earlier analysis of more than 550 of the donors, sequences lacking an unambiguous match to a single V gene segment were excluded. In an earlier analysis of a few hundred of the donors, V segments were called functional above 56.7% productive rearrangements and were called segregating when the between-donor standard deviation exceeded 5%. To diagnose cytomegalovirus status from the catalog of TCR beta chain sequences, a statistical classification framework was built. In a later analysis, TCR nucleotide sequences were compared against IMGT/GENE-DB human TR gene sequences so that V and J genes could be assigned. The TCRdist pipeline was used in a later analysis to assign CDR3 sequences and most-parsimonious VDJ recombination scenarios. In a later analysis, each TCR beta chain was defined by its CDR3 amino acid sequence together with its V-gene family, and reads lacking a unique V-gene family were excluded. As a way to deal with suspected cross-contamination and a sequencing artifact, a later analysis dropped hundreds of nucleotide sequences that were highly shared and had low generation probability. In a later analysis, a clonal expansion index was calculated for each public chain from normalized within-repertoire ranks of inferred template counts. In a later analysis, generation probabilities were computed using a VDJ recombination model fitted to out-of-frame rearrangements, and the results were checked against IGoR. A later analysis scored TCR-TCR, TCR-HLA and TCR-CMV co-occurrence with hypergeometric tests, applying a repertoire-size bias correction to TCR pairs. A later analysis estimated false discovery rates by permuting HLA or CMV assignments 20 times. In a later analysis, co-occurring TCRs were grouped using DBSCAN, and TCRdist sequence similarity was added for clustering within HLA-allele-positive subsets. Repertoires with fewer than 30,000 or more than 120,000 public chains were left out of co-occurrence clustering, as were about 5 repertoires with anomalous nucleotide sharing. TCRdb holds this immuneACCESS table with in-frame rearrangements only. Some clones are missing; in checked studies, unresolved V genes explain under half, and the rest has no known cause. V and J calls and clone size are copied from that table; D and trimming were computed from the DNA. The sample contains approximately 110,000 clones, less than 85% of them found a single time. Around 4% of the sample comes from the top ten.

This TCR derives from a woman between 35 and 50 years old in good health and CMV-seronegative. The sample was PBMCs.

The DNA is TGTGCCAGTAGACCGGGACAGGGAATTATGCAAGAGACCCAGTACTTC. This encodes CASRPGQGIMQETQYF. Recombination joined TRBV19 with TRBJ2-5; a stretch of 9 junction bases matches TRBD1. V loses 6 bases at its end and J loses 2 bases; junction bases beyond the gene matches: 10. CDR1 and CDR2 are read off the germline V gene (reference sequence) as LNHDA and SQIVND. Including the terminal cysteine and phenylalanine, the CDR3 comprises 16 residues. Only the CDR3 DNA stays, 48 bases, in frame from base 1.